This record looks at one T cell receptor beta chain sequence and its context. Its specific antigen is unknown. One base away there is no much larger clone; base qualities are not given. CDR1 and CDR2 are drawn from the germline V gene (reference sequence): LGHDT, YNNKEL. There are 18 amino acids in the CDR3, from cysteine to phenylalanine inclusive. Only the CDR3 region is kept as DNA, spanning 54 bases read in frame from base 1. The germline ends are 27 bases apart after V is trimmed by 2 bases and J by 9 bases. A second Seattle source provided samples from volunteer blood donors who had recovered from COVID-19. The collaborating institutions used their own protocols to collect whole blood in K2EDTA tubes. For TCRbeta analysis, collaborator samples were shipped as frozen whole blood, as isolated PBMCs, or as DNA extracted from either sample type. The sample belongs to a study of blood T cell repertoires in COVID-19 (dated by TCRdb to 2019 to 2021). At the level of the whole study: Collaborator samples came from the United States, Italy and Spain and covered acute and convalescent phases of COVID-19. The repertoires were released in a freely available public database meant as a resource for research on the immune response to SARS-CoV-2. Where available, HLA class I and class II types were taken from metadata supplied by the sample provider and were not determined by assay-based typing. Subjects who had been exposed to COVID-19, were actively infected with it, or had recovered from it provided the deeply sampled blood TCRbeta repertoires that made up the dataset. The samples were drawn from two sources: the first 160 participants of the ongoing ImmuneRACE study, and 950 to 1,500 subjects contributed by 6 global collaborators. Sample metadata almost always included a de-identified subject ID, COVID-19 status, age in years and sex. The material from the prospective study consisted of cDNA or gDNA derived from T cells, B-cell-depleted T cells, or PBMCs.

The immunoSEQ Assay, a bias-controlled multiplex PCR, was used to amplify TCRbeta CDR3 regions from genomic DNA. Processing in the source paper ran as follows. Within the assay, amplification of reference gene primers was used to estimate how many nucleated cells each sample contained. To quantify the absolute abundance of each unique TCRbeta CDR3 rearrangement, sequence reads were collapsed and filtered. For each sample, productive Simpson clonality was calculated as the square root of Simpson's diversity index across productive rearrangements. Drawn from immuneACCESS, this table holds only the in-frame rearrangements with V and J called that TCRdb kept. Clones are partly lost; checked studies trace under half to an unresolved V gene and leave the rest unexplained. The D gene and trimming were derived from the DNA, and the V and J assignments and clone size from that table. Recorded for this sample are approximately 200,000 clones; more than 75% of them occurred a single time. About 6% of the sample is taken by the ten largest.

Here is what the overall study found, with its caveats: Clinical and demographic metadata were provided uncurated, with the amount varying by source and participant.

Material for sequencing was peripheral blood. This TCR was recovered from a man between 60 and 75 years old who had recovered from COVID-19. The sequence joins TRBV3-1 (or the pseudogene TRBV3-2) to TRBJ2-3; the D gene is perhaps TRBD2, on 6 matching bases. The CDR3 here reads CASSQYYVGTSTADTQYF. The nucleotide sequence reads TGTGCCAGCAGCCAATATTATGTTGGAACTAGCACAGCGGACACGCAGTATTTT.